The T cell receptor delta chain under discussion was sequenced for a study of gamma delta lymphoproliferative disorders and STAT genes. This CDR3 has 16 amino acids. Germline V CDR1 and CDR2: GEAIGNYY, EKD. With 0 bases removed from V and 4 bases from J, the gap between germline ends came to 17 bases. Concerning this clone: For this DNA, TCRdb reports the protein of a much larger clone, which diverges at residue 11, most likely from a read error; the protein presented here is translated directly from the DNA.

PBMCs from patients and controls supplied the genomic DNA for sequencing. TCRdb reprocessed the multiplex PCR reads through CATT. The sample comprises 1,500 to 2,000 delta-chain clones, 1.9% of which are singletons, and 49% rests with the top ten. Sequenced: blood. This sequence originates from a human donor in good health. This rearrangement joins TRDV2 to TRDJ1, with D possibly being TRDD3 (5 bases). The chain's CDR3 is CACDTLGGSIIDKLIF. The CDR3 bases are TGTGCCTGTGACACCCTGGGTGGATCGATTATCGATAAACTCATCTTT.